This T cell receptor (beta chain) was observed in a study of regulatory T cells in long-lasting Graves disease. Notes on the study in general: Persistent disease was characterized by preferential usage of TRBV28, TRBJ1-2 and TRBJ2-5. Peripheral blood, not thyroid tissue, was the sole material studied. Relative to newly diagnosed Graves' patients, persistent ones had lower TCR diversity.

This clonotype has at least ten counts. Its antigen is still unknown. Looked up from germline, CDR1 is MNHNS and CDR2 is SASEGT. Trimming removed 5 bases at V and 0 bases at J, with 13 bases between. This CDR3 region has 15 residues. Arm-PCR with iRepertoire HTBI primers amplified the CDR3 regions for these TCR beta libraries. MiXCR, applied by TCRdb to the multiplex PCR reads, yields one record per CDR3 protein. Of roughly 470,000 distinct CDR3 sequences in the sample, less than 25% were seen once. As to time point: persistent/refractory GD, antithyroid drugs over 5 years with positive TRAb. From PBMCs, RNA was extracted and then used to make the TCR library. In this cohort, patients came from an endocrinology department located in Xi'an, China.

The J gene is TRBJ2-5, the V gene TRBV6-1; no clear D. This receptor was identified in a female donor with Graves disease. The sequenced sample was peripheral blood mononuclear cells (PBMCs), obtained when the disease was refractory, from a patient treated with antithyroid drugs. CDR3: CASSNTLGDQETQYF. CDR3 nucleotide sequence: TGTGCCAGCAGTAACACTTTGGGCGACCAAGAGACCCAGTACTTC.